The 30 T cell receptor beta chains presented below share a single source sample, sequenced in a study of blood T cell repertoires in COVID-19. The method was immunoSEQ multiplex PCR; TCRdb's version includes in-frame clones alone and lacks a portion of them. Of more than 250,000 clones listed, roughly 85% are singletons. The source material was peripheral blood. All receptors derive from a man aged 45-65 years with active or convalescent COVID-19.

V gene TRBV19 combines with J gene TRBJ2-1; D is uncertain. Germline V gene lookup returns CDR1 LNHDA and CDR2 SQIVND (reference sequence). V gave up 5 bases and J gave up 0 bases, with 8 bases separating them. The CDR3 sequence is 14 residues long. CDR3 residues: CASSAESSYNEQFF. DNA of the CDR3: TGTGCCAGTAGTGCGGAGAGCTCCTACAATGAGCAGTTCTTC.

As DNA, the CDR3 is TGTGCCAGCAGTTATAGCCGAGCCAGAGCTTTCTTT. It codes for CASSYSRARAFF. The chain uses TRBV28 and TRBJ1-1, with D hard to call. Per the germline V gene, CDR1 is MDHEN and CDR2 is SYDVKM. This CDR3 region has 12 residues. V dropped 4 bases and J dropped 10 bases, with 13 bases sitting between them.

The V gene is TRBV6-1, the J gene TRBJ1-2; 8 bases are shared with TRBD1. CDR1 is MNHNS and CDR2 is SASEGT in the germline V gene. The CDR3 runs 16 residues. J lost 8 bases, V lost 4 bases, and 15 bases had no gene match. CDR3 in DNA: TGTGCCAGCAGTGGGACAGGGATCCCCCCGGATGACGGCTACACCTTC. It translates to CASSGTGIPPDDGYTF.

The chain joins TRBV3-1 (or the pseudogene TRBV3-2) to TRBJ2-3, with TRBD2 matching over 8 bases. The germline V gene encodes CDR1 LGHDT and CDR2 YNNKEL (reference sequence). With V trimmed by 5 bases and J by 0 bases, 4 bases remained unmatched. The CDR3 runs 15 residues. The CDR3 coding sequence is TGTGCCAGCAGCACTAGCGGAGGGAGCACAGATACGCAGTATTTT. Translated: CASSTSGGSTDTQYF.

The chain recombines TRBV5-1 with TRBJ2-1, with 12 positions matching TRBD1. V shed 4 bases and J 8 bases; nucleotides not matched to a gene: 7. Germline V gene data show CDR1 as SGHRS and CDR2 as YFSETQ. This CDR3 region has 15 residues. In DNA, the CDR3 is TGCGCCAGCAGCATCCGGGACAGGGGGCGAGATGAGCAGTTCTTC. This codes for CASSIRDRGRDEQFF.

Only a few counts were recorded for this clone. V and J are TRBV27 and TRBJ2-7, with TRBD1 matching 7 bases. From germline, CDR1 is MNHEY and CDR2 SMNVEV (reference sequence). V trimming: 5 bases; J trimming: 1 base; junction bases outside the gene matches: 8. The CDR3 runs 15 residues. The CDR3 loop reads CASSKSGTESYEQYF. The CDR3 region has the DNA TGTGCCAGCAGTAAATCAGGGACAGAGTCCTACGAGCAGTACTTC.

V gene TRBV25-1 combines with J gene TRBJ2-7, with D perhaps matching TRBD1 (7 bases). Germline V gives CDR1 MGHDK, CDR2 SYGVNS. The CDR3 contains 13 residues. The ends were cut back, 6 bases at V and 6 bases at J, with 15 bases in the middle. Written as DNA, the CDR3 is TGTGCCAGCAGCACCAGACAGGGAGGCGAGCAGTACTTC. It specifies CASSTRQGGEQYF.

The J gene is TRBJ1-3, the V gene TRBV30, with D perhaps matching TRBD1 (5 bases). The CDR3 sequence is 16 residues long. Germline CDR1 GTSNPN, CDR2 SVGIG (reference sequence). The V gene lost 0 bases and the J gene lost 2 bases, with 14 bases spanning the gap. CDR3 nucleotides: TGTGCCTGGAGTGTAGGGGCCCGGGCCACTGGAAACACCATATATTTT. Amino acid sequence: CAWSVGARATGNTIYF.

This clone has only one observation. The chain links TRBV10-3 to TRBJ1-1; a weak D match, TRBD1 (5 bases). The CDR3 length is 13 residues. Trimming removed 3 bases at V and 6 bases at J, with 11 bases between. Looked up from germline, CDR1 is ENHRY and CDR2 is SYGVKD. This chain's CDR3 is CAISERGGSEAFF. The CDR3 DNA follows: TGTGCCATCAGTGAACGGGGGGGATCTGAAGCTTTCTTT.

The CDR3 DNA sequence: TGTGCCAGCAGCTCCCCTAAGGGGGCAGTTAACTCACCCCTCCACTTT. It translates to CASSSPKGAVNSPLHF. The chain recombines TRBV11-3 with TRBJ1-6; 7 bases line up with TRBD1. Looked up from germline, CDR1 is SGHNT and CDR2 is YENEEA. CDR3 length: 16 amino acids. Trimming took 4 bases from V and 10 from J; bases not matched to a gene: 13.

The gene calls are TRBV19 and TRBJ1-2; 10 bases match TRBD1. The V and J ends lost 10 bases and 5 bases, in that order; junction bases with no gene match: 13. The CDR3 is 15 amino acids. The germline V gene has CDR1 LNHDA and CDR2 SQIVND (reference sequence). CDR3 region: CATSPGQGRRYGYTF. CDR3 DNA sequence: TGTGCCACCTCACCGGGACAGGGGAGGAGGTATGGCTACACCTTC.

J is TRBJ2-7 and V is TRBV14, with 10 bases aligning to TRBD1. Trimming at V came to 4 bases and at J to 0 bases, leaving 3 bases not matched to a gene. This CDR3 region has 15 residues. The V gene's germline CDR1 is SGHDN and CDR2 FVKESK. The CDR3 here is CASSLRTGGSYEQYF. The CDR3 DNA is TGTGCCAGCAGCCTTCGGACAGGGGGCTCCTACGAGCAGTACTTC.

The chain joins TRBV3-1 (or the pseudogene TRBV3-2) to TRBJ2-2; no firm D call. Germline assignment: CDR1 LGHDT and CDR2 YNNKEL (reference sequence). V lost 0 bases, J lost 10 bases, and 3 bases lay in between. CDR3 length: 11 amino acids. Here the CDR3 reads CASSQDQELFF. The CDR3 region has the DNA TGTGCCAGCAGCCAAGATCAGGAGCTGTTTTTT.

V is TRBV5-6 and J is TRBJ2-1, with TRBD2 matching 7 bases. The CDR3 loop spans 18 amino acids. From germline, CDR1 is SGHDT and CDR2 YYEEEE. V was clipped by 3 bases and J by 1 base; unmatched bases: 13. The CDR3 DNA reads as TGTGCCAGCAGCTCGTCCCAACTGGGGGGGTTTTCCTACAATGAGCAGTTCTTC. It encodes CASSSSQLGGFSYNEQFF.

This chain uses TRBV5-4 with TRBJ2-3, with 8 bases lining up with TRBD2. V lost 5 bases and J lost 2; bases outside the gene matches: 7. This CDR3 comprises 15 residues. CDR1 and CDR2 from the germline V gene are SGHNT and YYREEE (reference sequence). CDR3 residues: CASRKLADYTDTQYF. The CDR3 DNA is TGTGCCAGCAGGAAACTAGCGGACTACACAGATACGCAGTATTTT.

As regards this clone: The sample contains more than one DNA sequence encoding this CDR3. V usage is TRBV28 and J usage is TRBJ1-2; 7 bases map to TRBD1. In germline, CDR1 is MDHEN, CDR2 SYDVKM. CDR3 length: 13 amino acids. Trimming cost V 6 bases and J 2 bases; bases outside gene matches: 3. CDR3 coding DNA: TGTGCCAGCAGCTCGGGACAGAACTATGGCTACACCTTC. Protein product: CASSSGQNYGYTF.

In its sample, this clone was seen a few times. The chain employs TRBV28 and TRBJ2-1; 10 bases are a match to TRBD2. The length of the CDR3 is 17 residues. The ends lost 5 bases at V and 8 bases at J; junction bases unmatched: 15. Per the germline V gene, CDR1 is MDHEN and CDR2 is SYDVKM. The CDR3, as DNA: TGTGCCAGCAGTCGCCAACCTATCCTAGCGGGAGCATATGAGCAGTTCTTC. It specifies CASSRQPILAGAYEQFF. The whole variable domain, remainder taken from reference TRBV28 and TRBJ2-1, is DVKVTQSSRYLVKRTGEKVFLECVQDMDHENMFWYRQDPGLGLRLIYFSYDVKMKEKGDIPEGYSVSREKKERFSLILESASTNQTSMYLCASSRQPILAGAYEQFFGPGTRLTVL.

V and J are TRBV6-5 and TRBJ1-2, with TRBD1 identical over 7 bases. CDR3 length: 15 residues. Germline V lookup: CDR1 MNHEY, CDR2 SVGAGI. J was trimmed by 1 base and V by 0 bases; bases with no gene match: 2. CDR3 in amino acids: CASSYSGTVNYGYTF. The CDR3 DNA reads as TGTGCCAGCAGTTACTCCGGGACAGTTAACTATGGCTACACCTTC.

The gene calls are TRBV7-6 and TRBJ2-7; D remains unclear. Per germline, CDR1 SGHVS and CDR2 FNYEAQ. Trimming took 1 base from V and 2 from J, leaving 12 bases between them. CDR3 length: 15 amino acids. The CDR3 reads CASSLGPGDAYEQYF. CDR3 nucleotides: TGTGCCAGCAGCTTAGGGCCCGGAGACGCCTACGAGCAGTACTTC.

The V gene is TRBV4-1, the J gene TRBJ2-3, with 9 bases fitting TRBD2. This CDR3 has 16 residues. Germline V gene lookup returns CDR1 MGHRA and CDR2 YSYEKL. Trimming removed 2 bases from V and 4 bases from J; junction bases left unmatched: 7. CDR3 sequence (DNA): TGCGCCAGCAGCCAAACGGGACTAGCTTTTCCAGATACGCAGTATTTT. Translating gives CASSQTGLAFPDTQYF.

V usage is TRBV19 and J usage is TRBJ2-1, with 8 bases lining up with TRBD2. Germline V gives CDR1 LNHDA, CDR2 SQIVND (reference sequence). J was trimmed by 4 bases and V by 5 bases; bases with no gene match: 10. The CDR3 is made up of 16 amino acids. DNA for the CDR3: TGTGCCAGTAGTGGCTCGAGGACTAGCAGTTACAATGAGCAGTTCTTC. Its translation is CASSGSRTSSYNEQFF. The entire variable domain, with the rest obtained from reference TRBV19 and TRBJ2-1, is as follows: DGGITQSPKYLFRKEGQNVTLSCEQNLNHDAMYWYRQDPGQGLRLIYYSQIVNDFQKGDIAEGYSVSREKKESFPLTVTSAQKNPTAFYLCASSGSRTSSYNEQFFGPGTRLTVL.

This clone showed up just once. J is TRBJ2-2 and V is TRBV9; maybe TRBD2 (6 bases). Germline-derived CDR1 and CDR2 are SGDLS and YYNGEE. CDR3 length equals 15 residues. Trimming left V 0 bases short and J 6 bases short, with 12 bases between. CDR3 protein: CASSVEGTSPGELFF. The DNA for the CDR3 is TGTGCCAGCAGCGTAGAGGGAACTAGCCCCGGGGAGCTGTTTTTT. Variable domain in full (rest from reference TRBV9 and TRBJ2-2): DSGVTQTPKHLITATGQRVTLRCSPRSGDLSVYWYQQSLDQGLQFLIQYYNGEERAKGNILERFSAQQFPDLHSELNLSSLELGDSALYFCASSVEGTSPGELFFGEGSRLTVL.

The rearrangement links TRBV4-2 to TRBJ2-2; 9 nucleotides align to TRBD2. With V trimmed by 2 bases and J by 0 bases, 13 bases remained unmatched. The CDR3 has 20 residues. Germline V lookup: CDR1 LGHNA, CDR2 YNFKEQ. The CDR3 sequence is CASSQPNSRLADTNTGELFF. In DNA form, the CDR3 reads TGTGCCAGCAGCCAACCCAACTCGCGACTAGCGGACACGAACACCGGGGAGCTGTTTTTT.

The gene calls are TRBV3-1 (or the pseudogene TRBV3-2) and TRBJ2-4; 7 bases map to TRBD1. After removal of 3 bases from V and 1 base from J, the junction contained 3 bases not matched to a gene. Germline V gene data show CDR1 as LGHDT and CDR2 as YNNKEL (reference sequence). The CDR3 consists of 15 residues. Here the CDR3 DNA reads TGTGCCAGCAGCCAGAGGGGGCCGGCCAAAAACATTCAGTACTTC. Its translation: CASSQRGPAKNIQYF.

The table lists this clone with a count of one. The rearrangement uses TRBV14 and TRBJ2-7; possibly TRBD1 for D (6 bases). CDR1 SGHDN and CDR2 FVKESK come from the germline V gene. This CDR3 has 15 amino acids. V shed 2 bases and J shed 0 bases, with 11 bases lying between them. CDR3 nucleotides: TGTGCCAGCAGCCAAACCAGGGGAACCTCCTACGAGCAGTACTTC. Amino acids: CASSQTRGTSYEQYF.

The chain couples TRBV7-8 to TRBJ2-5; 13 bases are a match to TRBD2. J lost 4 bases, V lost 5 bases, and 19 bases had no gene match. The CDR3 is 20 amino acids. The germline V gene encodes CDR1 SGHVS and CDR2 FQNEAQ. The CDR3 DNA is TGTGCCAGCAGCATTAGGAAGTTAGGAACTAGCGGGAGGGCCGGAGAGACCCAGTACTTC. It encodes CASSIRKLGTSGRAGETQYF.

The chain uses TRBV6-5 and TRBJ2-5; weak D call: TRBD2 (5 bases). From germline, CDR1 is MNHEY and CDR2 SVGAGI. Trimming removed 8 bases from V and 4 bases from J, with 11 bases in between. The length of the CDR3 is 12 residues. The CDR3 coding sequence is TGTGCCAGCCGGGGTGGTCGAGAGACCCAGTACTTC. It is translated as CASRGGRETQYF.

The rearrangement joins TRBV7-3 to TRBJ2-1; TRBD2 agrees at 8 bases. The CDR3 consists of 14 residues. After removal of 1 base from V and 8 bases from J, the junction contained 4 bases not matched to a gene. Looked up from germline, CDR1 is SGHTA and CDR2 is FQGTGA. As DNA, the CDR3 is TGTGCCAGCAGCTTAATGGCTAGCGGGCATGAGCAGTTCTTC. It encodes CASSLMASGHEQFF. Supplemented by reference TRBV7-3 and TRBJ2-1, the full variable domain reads GAGVSQTPSNKVTEKGKYVELRCDPISGHTALYWYRQSLGQGPEFLIYFQGTGAADDSGLPNDRFFAVRPEGSVSTLKIQRTERGDSAVYLCASSLMASGHEQFFGPGTRLTVL.

V is TRBV6-5 and J is TRBJ1-2; no firm D call. Germline-derived CDR1 and CDR2 are MNHEY and SVGAGI. The CDR3 runs to 14 residues. The germline V and J ends were trimmed by 10 bases and 4 bases, with 19 bases remaining between them. CDR3 residues: CATSMEQHLYGYTF. As DNA, the CDR3 is TGTGCCACCTCAATGGAACAGCACCTCTATGGCTACACCTTC.

The chain has TRBV15 and TRBJ2-7; no reliable D call. The CDR3 length is 15 residues. Trimming left V 1 base short and J 6 bases short, with 16 bases between. Per the germline V gene, CDR1 is LNHNV and CDR2 is YYDKDF (reference sequence). The CDR3 is CATSRVGQAIGEQYF. The CDR3, as DNA: TGTGCCACCAGCAGAGTTGGGCAGGCTATCGGCGAGCAGTACTTC. Together with reference TRBV15 and TRBJ2-7, the CDR3 gives the full variable domain: DAMVIQNPRYQVTQFGKPVTLSCSQTLNHNVMYWYQQKSSQAPKLLFHYYDKDFNNEADTPDNFQSRRPNTSFCFLDIRSPGLGDTAMYLCATSRVGQAIGEQYFGPGTRLTVT.